This TCR beta chain was obtained from a study of cytomegalovirus exposure and HLA in healthy donors. Germline CDR1 SEHNR, CDR2 FQNEAQ (reference sequence). The CDR3 runs 15 residues. The V and J ends lost 3 bases and 1 base, in that order; junction bases with no gene match: 4. Whole-study findings and limits: Reportedly, diagnosis of cytomegalovirus status by the classifier showed high specificity and sensitivity.

Profiled with immunoSEQ multiplex PCR; TCRdb holds only in-frame clones, not every one. The table lists some 110,000 clones, about 85% of them singletons, with about 4.4% in the top ten. On this clone itself: As yet, its antigen is unknown.

This sequence joins TRBV7-9 and TRBJ1-1, with 8 bases that match TRBD1. This sequence originates from a man aged 18 to 29 in good health and CMV-seropositive. Specimen: PBMCs. Written as DNA, the CDR3 is TGTGCCAGCAGCTTCCCCGGGACAGGGAACACTGAAGCTTTCTTT. Its protein is CASSFPGTGNTEAFF.